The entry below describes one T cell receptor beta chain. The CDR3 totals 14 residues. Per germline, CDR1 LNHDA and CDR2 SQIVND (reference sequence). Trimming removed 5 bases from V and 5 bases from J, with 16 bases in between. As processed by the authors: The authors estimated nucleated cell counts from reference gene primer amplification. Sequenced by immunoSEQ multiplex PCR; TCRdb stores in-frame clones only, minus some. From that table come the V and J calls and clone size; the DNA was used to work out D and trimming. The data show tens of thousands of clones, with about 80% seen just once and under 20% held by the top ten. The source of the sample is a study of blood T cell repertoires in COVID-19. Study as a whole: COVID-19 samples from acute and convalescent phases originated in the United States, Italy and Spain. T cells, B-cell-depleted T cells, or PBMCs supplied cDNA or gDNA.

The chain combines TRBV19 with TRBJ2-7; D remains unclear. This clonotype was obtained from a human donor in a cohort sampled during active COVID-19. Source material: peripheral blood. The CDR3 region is CASSPHQAWNEQYF. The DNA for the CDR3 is TGTGCCAGTAGTCCCCACCAGGCCTGGAACGAGCAGTACTTC.